The 13 T cell receptor beta chains in this list originate from one sample, sequenced in a study of spatial heterogeneity in lung cancer. Overall study results and limits: Counts of expanded alpha and beta TCRs within tumors tracked the tumor nonsynonymous mutation count.

MiXCR was run by TCRdb on the 5' RACE reads, yielding one entry per CDR3 protein. The table has several hundred distinct CDR3 sequences, 14% seen once. The time point is: sample taken at primary tumor resection. Their antigens are not known. Sequences were derived from lung tumor tissue, sampled at surgery. Receptor source: a male donor with early-stage non-small cell lung cancer.

To note about this clonotype: This beta chain turned up in a library designed for alpha chains; as an off-target read, its abundance says little. The J gene is TRBJ1-2, the V gene TRBV13; D uncertain. Germline V gene sequence: CDR1 PRHDT, CDR2 FYEKMQ (reference sequence). V was cut by 3 bases and J by 5 bases, with 7 bases left in between. There are 12 residues in the CDR3. As DNA, the CDR3 is TGTGCCAGCAGCTTTACGGATTATGGCTACACCTTC. Its translation: CASSFTDYGYTF.

This clonotype was observed a few times. This beta chain is an off-target read within a library intended for alpha chains, so its frequency means little. Written as DNA, the CDR3 is TGTGCCAGCAGCTTGGGACCCAGCTCCTACGAGCAGTACGTC. Amino acids: CASSLGPSSYEQYV. The gene calls are TRBV5-7 and TRBJ2-7; D remains unclear. TRBV5-7 is an ORF, with its function uncertain. There are 14 residues in the CDR3. The V end was cut by 0 bases, the J end by 0 bases, with 7 bases between.

To note about this clonotype: A library prepared for alpha chains yielded this beta chain as an off-target read; its size is of little meaning. V and J are TRBV11-1 and TRBJ2-1; 10 positions match TRBD2. Germline CDR1 is SGHAT and CDR2 is FQDESV (reference sequence). This CDR3 spans 15 amino acids. The V and J ends lost 8 bases and 4 bases, in that order; junction bases with no gene match: 8. The CDR3 spells CASSGAGGRYNEQFF. DNA for the CDR3: TGTGCCAGCTCGGGAGCGGGGGGGCGATACAATGAGCAGTTCTTC.

By share, this clonotype ranks as large. For a library built for alpha chains, this beta chain is a stray read; little rests on its size. CDR3 region: CASSYSEDPNTEAFF. The CDR3 nucleotides are TGTGCCAGCAGTTACTCGGAGGATCCGAACACTGAAGCTTTCTTT. This chain uses TRBV6-5 with TRBJ1-1; D remains ambiguous. From germline, CDR1 is MNHEY and CDR2 SVGAGI. The CDR3 runs 15 residues. The V and J ends lost 0 bases and 1 base respectively, with 9 bases between them.

In regard to this clonotype: Little can be read into the size of this beta chain, an off-target read in a library designed for alpha chains. CDR3 DNA sequence: TGCAGCGTTGGGGACAGGCTCAACTCACCCCTCCACTTT. This sequence encodes CSVGDRLNSPLHF. This rearrangement joins TRBV29-1 to TRBJ1-6, with 8 bases aligning to TRBD1. CDR3 length equals 13 residues. Trimming removed 4 bases from V and 10 bases from J; junction bases left unmatched: 6. Germline CDR1 reads SQVTM; CDR2 reads ANQGSEA.

As regards this clonotype: Within a library made for alpha chains, this beta chain is off target, and its count is uninformative. The CDR3 is CASSVDRRGLAAINEQFF. CDR3 DNA: TGTGCCAGCAGTGTTGATAGGAGGGGACTAGCGGCTATCAATGAGCAGTTCTTC. The chain joins TRBV2 to TRBJ2-1; 11 nucleotides align to TRBD2. Germline CDR1 reads SNHLY; CDR2 reads FYNNEI. CDR3 length: 18 residues. V dropped 4 bases and J dropped 6; count of bases not matched to a gene: 14.

This clonotype was counted a few times. The size of this beta chain means little, since it is a stray read in a library made for alpha chains. The V gene is TRBV5-1, the J gene TRBJ2-7; 7 bases line up with TRBD1. The length of the CDR3 is 14 residues. V gave up 0 bases and J gave up 1 base; unmatched junction bases: 1. The germline V gene has CDR1 SGHRS and CDR2 YFSETQ. CDR3 nucleotide sequence: TGCGCCAGCAGCTTGGTCAGGGGGTCCTACGAGCAGTACTTC. Translation gives CASSLVRGSYEQYF.

In this sample, this clonotype turned up a few times. Little can be read into the size of this beta chain, an off-target read in a library designed for alpha chains. The chain employs TRBV7-9 and TRBJ1-4; 9 bases agree with TRBD1. The CDR3 consists of 14 residues. CDR1 and CDR2 (germline): SEHNR, FQNEAQ (reference sequence). V was clipped by 4 bases and J by 8 bases; unmatched bases: 5. The CDR3: CASSSGQGREKLFF. As DNA, the CDR3 is TGTGCCAGCAGCTCCGGACAGGGGAGGGAAAAACTGTTTTTT.

This clonotype is categorized as large (0.1 to 1%). For a library built for alpha chains, this beta chain is a stray read; little rests on its size. The chain is built from TRBV23-1 and TRBJ2-3; no firm D call. TRBV23-1 is treated as an ORF (open reading frame) with a function not yet certain. This CDR3 has 13 amino acids. V was shortened by 0 bases and J by 6 bases, with 7 bases between the two germline ends. The CDR3 nucleotides are TGCGCCAGCAGTCAATCATCGACGGATACGCAGTATTTT. It codes for CASSQSSTDTQYF.

In its sample, this clonotype ranks as medium-sized. Since it is a stray read in a library aimed at alpha chains, this beta chain has a size that is not meaningful. This chain uses TRBV19 with TRBJ2-7; D might be TRBD2 (5 bases). Trimming removed 7 bases at V and 4 bases at J, with 14 bases between. The CDR3 contains 13 residues. Germline CDR1 LNHDA, CDR2 SQIVND (reference sequence). Here the CDR3 reads CASNEVPGYEQYF. DNA of the CDR3: TGTGCCAGTAACGAGGTCCCGGGGTACGAGCAGTACTTC.

This clonotype was seen more than once but under ten times. A library made for alpha chains picked up this beta chain off target, so its size means little. The V and J genes are TRBV29-1 and TRBJ2-3; D remains ambiguous. The V gene lost 2 bases and the J gene lost 2 bases, with 8 bases spanning the gap. The CDR3 sequence is 13 residues long. The germline V gene has CDR1 SQVTM and CDR2 ANQGSEA. This chain's CDR3 is CSVEYADTDTQYF. As DNA, the CDR3 is TGCAGCGTTGAATACGCCGACACAGATACGCAGTATTTT.

This clonotype is labeled large (0.1 to 1%). As an off-target read in a library built for alpha chains, this beta chain has a frequency of little significance. The chain has TRBV5-1 and TRBJ1-1; D not resolved. The CDR3 is made up of 14 amino acids. Germline lookup yields CDR1 SGHRS and CDR2 YFSETQ. V was cut by 0 bases and J by 0 bases, with 6 bases left in between. The CDR3 sequence is CASSLEGLNTEAFF. The DNA for the CDR3 is TGCGCCAGCAGCTTGGAAGGGCTGAACACTGAAGCTTTCTTT.

This clonotype is large in the sample. This beta chain represents an off-target read in a library built for alpha chains; its size is of limited meaning. V usage is TRBV11-2 and J usage is TRBJ2-1; TRBD2 aligns across 7 bases. The ends lost 6 bases at V and 8 bases at J; junction bases unmatched: 7. CDR3 size: 13 residues. The germline gives CDR1 SGHAT, CDR2 FQNNGV. The CDR3: CASRAGDNDEQFF. CDR3 bases: TGTGCCAGCAGGGCGGGAGACAATGATGAGCAGTTCTTC.